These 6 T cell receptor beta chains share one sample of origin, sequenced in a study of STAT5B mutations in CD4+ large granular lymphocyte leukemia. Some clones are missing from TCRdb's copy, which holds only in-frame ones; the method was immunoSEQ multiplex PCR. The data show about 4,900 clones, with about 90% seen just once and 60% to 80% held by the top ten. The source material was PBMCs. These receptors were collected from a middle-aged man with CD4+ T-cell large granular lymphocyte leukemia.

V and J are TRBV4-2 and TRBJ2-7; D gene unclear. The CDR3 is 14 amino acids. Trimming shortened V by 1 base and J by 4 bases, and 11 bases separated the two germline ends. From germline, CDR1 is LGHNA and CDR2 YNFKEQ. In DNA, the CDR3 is TGTGCCAGCAGCCAAGCCCCGGCCGGTTACGAGCAGTACTTC. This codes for CASSQAPAGYEQYF.

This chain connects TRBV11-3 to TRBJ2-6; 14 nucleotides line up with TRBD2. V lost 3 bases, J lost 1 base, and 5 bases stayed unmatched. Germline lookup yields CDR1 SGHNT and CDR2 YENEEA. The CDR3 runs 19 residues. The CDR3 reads CASSLTSGRAASGANVLTF. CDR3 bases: TGTGCCAGCAGCTTGACTAGCGGGAGGGCCGCATCTGGGGCCAACGTCCTGACTTTC.

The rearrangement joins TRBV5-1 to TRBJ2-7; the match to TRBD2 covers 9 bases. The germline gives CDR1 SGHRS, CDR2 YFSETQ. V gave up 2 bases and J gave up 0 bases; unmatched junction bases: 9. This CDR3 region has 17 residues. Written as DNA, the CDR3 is TGCGCCAGCAGCTTTGGGAGCGGGAGGCCCAACTCCTACGAGCAGTACTTC. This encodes CASSFGSGRPNSYEQYF.

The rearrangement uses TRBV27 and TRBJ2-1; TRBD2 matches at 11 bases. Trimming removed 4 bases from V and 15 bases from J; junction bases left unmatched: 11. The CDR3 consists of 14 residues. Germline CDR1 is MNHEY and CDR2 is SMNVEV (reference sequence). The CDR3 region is CASSSELAGENRFF. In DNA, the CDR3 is TGTGCCAGCAGTTCCGAACTAGCGGGAGAAAATCGGTTCTTC.

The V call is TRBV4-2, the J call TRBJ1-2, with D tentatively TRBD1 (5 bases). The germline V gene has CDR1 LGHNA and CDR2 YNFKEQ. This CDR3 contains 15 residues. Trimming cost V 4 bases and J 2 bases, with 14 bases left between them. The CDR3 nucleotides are TGTGCCAGCAGCCTCGATGGACGGGACAACTATGGCTACACCTTC. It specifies CASSLDGRDNYGYTF.

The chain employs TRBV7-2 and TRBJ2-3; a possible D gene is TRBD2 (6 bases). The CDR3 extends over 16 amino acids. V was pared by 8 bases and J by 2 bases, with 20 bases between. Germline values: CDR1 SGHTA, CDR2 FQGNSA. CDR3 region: CASRPALALPTDTQYF. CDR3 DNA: TGTGCCAGCCGCCCCGCACTAGCCCTCCCCACAGATACGCAGTATTTT.